The 18 T cell receptor beta chains listed next were all sequenced from one sample in a study of blood T cells in healthy people across ages (dated by TCRdb to between 2014 and 2017). The method behind the library was 5' RACE. TCRdb records Illumina HiSeq 2500 as the sequencer. A second PCR of about 6 to 11 cycles was performed with a sample-barcoded 5' primer and a J-beta primer mix. The public sequencing data were trimmed at Q25 with fastp and processed into clonotypes with MiXCR by TCRdb, which kept only in-frame beta chains. Merged by CDR3 protein, the rows form single entries marked with the most common genes and DNA. The sample records roughly 900,000 distinct CDR3 sequences, around 26% of which are singletons. In total, the top ten clones hold roughly 17% of the sample. Sequencing input: blood. These receptors originate from a woman older than 75 in good health.

V is TRBV18 and J is TRBJ2-7; 11 bases are shared with TRBD2. The CDR3 length is 16 residues. Germline V gives CDR1 KGHSH, CDR2 LQKENI. Unmatched junction bases numbered 6, after V lost 5 bases and J lost 0 bases. This CDR3 reads CASSSPGTSGSYEQYF. The CDR3, as DNA: TGTGCCAGCTCATCCCCTGGGACTAGCGGCTCCTACGAGCAGTACTTC.

This chain uses TRBV13 with TRBJ2-5, with TRBD2 matching over 12 bases. Judging by the DNA end, TRBJ2-7 fits better; the J call may be wrong. The germline CDR1 and CDR2 sequences are PRHDT and FYEKMQ (reference sequence). The length of the CDR3 is 14 residues. CDR3 sequence reads: CASSETSGSHEQYF. The DNA of the CDR3 is TGTGCCAGCAGCGAGACTAGCGGGAGCCACGAGCAGTACTTC.

The chain uses TRBV6-2 or TRBV6-3 and TRBJ1-4; D call uncertain. V was shortened by 0 bases and J by 10 bases, with 12 bases between the two germline ends. The CDR3 is 14 residues long. The germline V gene has CDR1 MNHEY and CDR2 SVGEGT. CDR3 residues: CASSYSGSGVKLFF. CDR3 DNA: TGTGCCAGCAGTTACTCGGGTAGCGGCGTAAAACTGTTTTTT.

Only a few counts were recorded for this clonotype. A much larger clone differs by one base, so this may be a read error. The chain is built from TRBV7-2 and TRBJ2-7; the D is unclear. Trimming cost V 2 bases and J 7 bases, with 18 bases left between them. Germline assignment: CDR1 SGHTA and CDR2 FQGNSA. CDR3 length: 15 amino acids. CDR3 protein: CASSLTPTSYNEQYF. CDR3 DNA sequence: TGTGCCAGCAGCTTAACGCCGACAAGTTACAATGAGCAGTACTTC. Together with reference TRBV7-2 and TRBJ2-7, the CDR3 gives the full variable domain: GAGVSQSPSNKVTEKGKDVELRCDPISGHTALYWYRQSLGQGLEFLIYFQGNSAPDKSGLPSDRFSAERTGGSVSTLTIQRTQQEDSAVYLCASSLTPTSYNEQYFGPGTRLTVT.

This clonotype was seen many times. The V and J genes are TRBV20-1 and TRBJ1-1; possible D gene TRBD1, 6 bases. Germline-derived CDR1 and CDR2 are DFQATT and SNEGSKA (reference sequence). This CDR3 spans 13 amino acids. V lost 6 bases and J 4 bases, leaving 15 bases between the germline ends. The CDR3: CSASRGGGTEAFF. In nucleotides, the CDR3 is TGCAGTGCGTCAAGAGGGGGGGGCACTGAAGCTTTCTTT.

This clonotype was counted ten times or more. The chain has TRBV11-3 and TRBJ2-3; the match to TRBD2 covers 11 bases. CDR1 SGHNT and CDR2 YENEEA come from the germline V gene. J lost 5 bases, V lost 3 bases, and 13 bases had no gene match. This CDR3 is 18 amino acids long. CDR3 sequence reads: CASSFGTPGLAVKDTQYF. The CDR3 DNA sequence: TGTGCCAGCAGCTTCGGAACTCCGGGACTAGCGGTTAAAGATACGCAGTATTTT.

Points on this clonotype: This clone may be a read error of a much larger clone one base away. The V gene is TRBV15, the J gene TRBJ1-5; D remains ambiguous. Germline CDR1 and CDR2: LNHNV and YYDKDF (reference sequence). The CDR3 length is 15 residues. Trimming removed 3 bases at V and 4 bases at J, with 13 bases between. The CDR3 sequence: CATSRVFGANQPQHF. The CDR3 DNA is TGTGCCACCAGCAGGGTTTTTGGTGCAAATCAGCCCCAGCATTTT.

Comments on this clonotype: The junction and the germline gene differ at one end; a read error may be behind it. In nucleotides, the CDR3 is TGTGCCTGCAGCACGGGGGGTGGATCCTACAATGAGCAGTTCTTC. It encodes CACSTGGGSYNEQFF. This chain joins TRBV7-6 and TRBJ2-1, with 7 bases identical to TRBD2. CDR1 and CDR2 (germline): SGHVS, FNYEAQ. The CDR3 extends over 15 amino acids.

V is TRBV7-9 and J is TRBJ2-2, with 9 bases lining up with TRBD1. The CDR3 is 16 residues long. From germline, CDR1 is SEHNR and CDR2 FQNEAQ (reference sequence). V shed 5 bases, J shed 5 bases, and the junction held 9 bases outside the gene matches. The CDR3 DNA follows: TGTGCCAGCAGCATGGGACAGGGCGGTCGTACCGGGGAGCTGTTTTTT. Protein product: CASSMGQGGRTGELFF.

Many counts were recorded for this clonotype. The chain has TRBV10-1 and TRBJ2-3; tentatively, D is TRBD1 (5 bases). The CDR3 contains 15 residues. The V gene lost 7 bases and the J gene lost 0 bases, with 14 bases spanning the gap. CDR1 WNHNN and CDR2 SYGVQD come from the germline V gene (reference sequence). The CDR3 DNA sequence: TGCGCCAGCAAAGAGACAGTTACTAGCACAGATACGCAGTATTTT. Its protein is CASKETVTSTDTQYF.

This clonotype was observed at least ten times. The gene calls are TRBV7-2 and TRBJ2-4; TRBD1 matches 9 bases. The CDR3 has 15 residues. With 4 bases clipped from V and 7 bases from J, the junction kept 8 bases outside the gene matches. Germline values: CDR1 SGHTA, CDR2 FQGNSA. CDR3 protein: CASSSPGQGGNIQYF. CDR3 DNA: TGTGCCAGCAGCTCACCGGGACAGGGCGGGAACATTCAGTACTTC. The whole variable domain, filled in from reference TRBV7-2 and TRBJ2-4, reads GAGVSQSPSNKVTEKGKDVELRCDPISGHTALYWYRQSLGQGLEFLIYFQGNSAPDKSGLPSDRFSAERTGGSVSTLTIQRTQQEDSAVYLCASSSPGQGGNIQYFGAGTRLSVL.

This clonotype was seen only a few times. At one of its ends the junction is not consistent with the germline gene, which may arise from a read error. The V and J genes are TRBV12-3 or TRBV12-4 and TRBJ2-7; D is ambiguous. The J call may be mistaken, given a closer DNA end match to TRBJ2-5. The CDR3 spans 11 residues. The CDR3: CANSFLETQYF. The CDR3 region has the DNA TGTGCCAACAGTTTCCTGGAGACCCAGTACTTC.

This clonotype came up many times. This sequence joins TRBV4-3 and TRBJ2-5, with TRBD1 matching over 12 bases. The CDR3 runs 18 residues. V shed 0 bases and J 0 bases; nucleotides not matched to a gene: 5. Germline CDR1 reads LGHNA; CDR2 reads YSLEER. CDR3: CASSQETGQGADQETQYF. CDR3 sequence (DNA): TGCGCCAGCAGCCAAGAGACGGGACAGGGGGCGGACCAAGAGACCCAGTACTTC.

About this clonotype itself: This may be a read error, as it is one base from a much larger clone. The chain is built from TRBV5-1 and TRBJ2-3, with no clear D. Germline CDR1 and CDR2: SGHRS and YFSETQ. The CDR3 has 15 amino acids. The DNA for the CDR3 is TGCGCCAGCGGCTTGGAGAGCAGGAGCACAGATACGCAGTATTTT. Translating gives CASGLESRSTDTQYF.

Remarks on this clonotype: A read error may account for a junction end that differs from germline. The V call is TRBV20-1, the J call TRBJ1-5, with D possibly matching TRBD1 (6 bases). Germline CDR1 DFQATT, CDR2 SNEGSKA (reference sequence). This CDR3 spans 14 amino acids. The CDR3 sequence: CSARARGSNRPQHF. The CDR3 DNA follows: TGCAGTGCTAGAGCCAGGGGTAGCAATCGGCCCCAGCATTTT.

The CDR3 loop reads CSAPSREAENTEAFF. The DNA of the CDR3 is TGCAGTGCACCCAGCAGGGAGGCAGAGAACACTGAAGCTTTCTTT. The gene calls are TRBV20-1 and TRBJ1-1, with D tentatively TRBD1 (5 bases). Germline assignment: CDR1 DFQATT and CDR2 SNEGSKA (reference sequence). Between the trimmed V and J ends, which lost 6 bases and 1 base, there was a span of 18 bases. The CDR3 totals 15 residues.

To note about this clonotype: This may stem from a read error, because a much larger clone lies one nucleotide away. The V and J genes are TRBV24-1 and TRBJ2-5; 7 positions agree with TRBD2. V lost 2 bases to trimming and J lost 11 bases; unmatched junction nucleotides: 10. The CDR3 totals 14 residues. CDR1 and CDR2 from the germline V gene are KGHDR and SFDVKD. The CDR3 here is CATSDSRLAHEQYF. Here the CDR3 DNA reads TGTGCCACCAGTGATTCTAGACTAGCCCATGAGCAGTACTTC.

This clonotype has just a few counts. A read error is possible here, since a much larger clone lies one base away. The chain combines TRBV6-5 with TRBJ1-5; D may be TRBD1 (5 bases). Germline CDR1 and CDR2: MNHEY and SVGAGI. The CDR3 has 15 amino acids. V lost 5 bases and J lost 4, with 15 bases in between. This chain's CDR3 is CASSPSTGGNQPQHF. CDR3 nucleotide sequence: TGTGCCAGCAGTCCAAGTACTGGGGGAAATCAGCCCCAGCATTTT.